This TCR beta chain was identified during a study of early T cells in non-severe SARS-CoV-2 infection. Study overall: The sequenced material was bulk RNA from unsorted whole blood, and its chains were unpaired.

The sample holds a few counts of this clonotype. Its antigen is unidentified. Individual cDNA molecules carried attached unique molecular identifiers. TCRdb re-called the 5' RACE reads through MiXCR, storing one row per CDR3 protein. The top ten clones hold less than 3% of a sample with roughly 72,000 distinct CDR3 sequences, roughly 12% of them seen once. This CDR3 spans 15 amino acids. The germline V and J ends were trimmed by 7 bases and 1 base, with 14 bases remaining between them. Study conclusions and caveats: Private and CD4 specificities were missed by VDJdb matching, skewed to anti-spike CD8.

The V and J genes are TRBV12-3 or TRBV12-4 and TRBJ1-3, with TRBD1 as a possible D gene (5 bases). The clonotype was recovered from an adult who was a healthcare worker with PCR-confirmed SARS-CoV-2 infection or an uninfected control (not recorded which). The material sequenced was whole blood, taken at baseline. The DNA of the CDR3 is TGTGCCAGCATCCCGGGGGACCGATCTGGAAACACCATATATTTT. Translated, it gives CASIPGDRSGNTIYF.